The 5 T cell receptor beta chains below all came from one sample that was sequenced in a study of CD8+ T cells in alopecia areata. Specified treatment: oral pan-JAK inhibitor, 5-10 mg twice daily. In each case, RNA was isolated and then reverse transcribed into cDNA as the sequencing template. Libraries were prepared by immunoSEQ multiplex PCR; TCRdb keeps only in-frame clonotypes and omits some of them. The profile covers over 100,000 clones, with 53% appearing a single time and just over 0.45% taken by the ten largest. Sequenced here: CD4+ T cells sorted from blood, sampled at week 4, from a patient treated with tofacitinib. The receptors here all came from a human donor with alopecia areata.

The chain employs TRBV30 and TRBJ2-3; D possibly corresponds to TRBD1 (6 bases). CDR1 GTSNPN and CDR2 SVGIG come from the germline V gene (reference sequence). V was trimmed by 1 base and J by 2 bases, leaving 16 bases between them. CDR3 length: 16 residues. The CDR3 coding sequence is TGTGCCTGGAGTGGTGAGGGGGACCCTTTCACAGATACGCAGTATTTT. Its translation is CAWSGEGDPFTDTQYF.

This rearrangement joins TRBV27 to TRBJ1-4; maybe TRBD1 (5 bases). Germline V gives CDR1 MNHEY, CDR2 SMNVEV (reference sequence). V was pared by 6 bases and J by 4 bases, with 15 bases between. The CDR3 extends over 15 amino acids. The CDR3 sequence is CASRKGTVNNEKLFF. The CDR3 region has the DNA TGTGCCAGCAGGAAAGGGACGGTCAATAATGAAAAACTGTTTTTT.

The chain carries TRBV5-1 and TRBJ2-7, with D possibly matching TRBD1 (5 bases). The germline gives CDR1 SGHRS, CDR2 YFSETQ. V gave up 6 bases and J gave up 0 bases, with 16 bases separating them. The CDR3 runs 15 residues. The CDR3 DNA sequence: TGCGCCAGCACCCCAAAAGGGGTTAGCTCCTACGAGCAGTACTTC. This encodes CASTPKGVSSYEQYF.

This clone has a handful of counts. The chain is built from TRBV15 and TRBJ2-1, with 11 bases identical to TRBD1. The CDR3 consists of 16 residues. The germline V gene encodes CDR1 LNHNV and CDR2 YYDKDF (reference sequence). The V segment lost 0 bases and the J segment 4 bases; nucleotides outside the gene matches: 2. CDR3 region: CATSREDRGRYNEQFF. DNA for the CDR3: TGTGCCACCAGCAGAGAGGACAGGGGGCGTTACAATGAGCAGTTCTTC.

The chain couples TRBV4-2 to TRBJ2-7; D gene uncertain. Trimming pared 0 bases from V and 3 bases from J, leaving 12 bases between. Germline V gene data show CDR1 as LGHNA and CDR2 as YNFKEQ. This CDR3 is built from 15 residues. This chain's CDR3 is CASSQDWPFRYEQYF. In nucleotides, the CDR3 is TGTGCCAGCAGCCAAGATTGGCCTTTCCGCTACGAGCAGTACTTC.